This TCR beta chain was retrieved from a study of blood T cell repertoires in COVID-19. Study overall: Specimens from acute and convalescent COVID-19 originated in the United States, Italy and Spain. The analysed material was cDNA or gDNA that came from T cells, B-cell-depleted T cells, or PBMCs.

CDR1 is LNHDA and CDR2 is SQIVND in the germline V gene (reference sequence). This CDR3 comprises 15 residues. V lost 3 bases and J 1 base, leaving 12 bases between the germline ends. Study processing details: Estimation of nucleated cell counts was performed using reference gene primer amplification. Sequenced by immunoSEQ multiplex PCR; TCRdb stores in-frame clones only, minus some. Clone size and the V and J calls come from that table; the DNA yielded D and trimming. The profile shows 99,000 or so clones, approximately 80% of them singletons. The receptor's source is a woman of 80 years or more with active or convalescent COVID-19. Sequenced sample: peripheral blood. V gene TRBV19 combines with J gene TRBJ2-5; the D gene is possibly TRBD1 (5 bases). The CDR3 nucleotides are TGTGCCAGTAGTATGGGGCGGCTCCTCCAAGAGACCCAGTACTTC. This encodes CASSMGRLLQETQYF.